Listed below are T cell receptor beta chains from one sample, sequenced in a study of T cells after yellow fever vaccination. From the 5' RACE reads, TCRdb called clonotypes with MiXCR, one entry per CDR3 protein. The sample records 100,000 to 150,000 distinct CDR3 sequences, 8.9% being singletons. Source: CD8+ T cells sorted from PBMCs, taken on the day of the yellow fever booster vaccination. The receptors derive from a young man who received the YFV17D yellow fever vaccine. CDR3s include the opening cysteine and the closing phenylalanine or tryptophan. A D gene is named only where the DNA matches it firmly. Not every row has a clone size; where given, it reads once, few, many or a size class.

d_call clone_size j_call v_call cdr3_aa cdr3_nt
TRBD2 few TRBJ2-1 TRBV20-1 CSASQRGPMRYNEQFF TGCAGTGCTAGCCAGCGGGGCCCTATGCGTTACAATGAGCAGTTCTTC
- few TRBJ2-5 TRBV4-3 CASSHGGGETQYF TGCGCCAGCAGCCATGGTGGAGGAGAGACCCAGTACTTC
TRBD2 few TRBJ2-7 TRBV19 CASSLTSGASYEQYF TGTGCCAGTAGTCTAACTAGCGGGGCTTCCTACGAGCAGTACTTC
TRBD1 few TRBJ2-5 TRBV6-6 CASSRTGVRETQYF TGTGCCAGCAGCCGGACAGGGGTTAGAGAGACCCAGTACTTC
TRBD1 many TRBJ2-3 TRBV20-1 CSGWEPTGDSTDTQYF TGCAGCGGGTGGGAACCTACAGGGGACAGCACAGATACGCAGTATTTT
TRBD1 many TRBJ2-3 TRBV5-1 CASSLDRGDTQYF TGCGCCAGCAGCTTGGACAGGGGAGATACGCAGTATTTT
- - TRBJ2-5 TRBV7-6 CASSLAIWETQYF TGTGCCAGCAGCTTAGCTATCTGGGAGACCCAGTACTTC
TRBD2 - TRBJ2-3 TRBV9 CASSSTSGGTDTQYF TGTGCCAGCAGCTCCACTAGCGGGGGCACAGATACGCAGTATTTT
TRBD2 many TRBJ2-2 TRBV7-9 CASSPSGGATGELFF TGTGCCAGCAGCCCAAGCGGGGGGGCCACCGGGGAGCTGTTTTTT
- - TRBJ2-7 TRBV4-3 CASSPTPAEGYYEQYF TGCGCCAGCAGCCCTACCCCGGCGGAGGGTTACTACGAGCAGTACTTC
- many TRBJ2-1 TRBV5-1 CASSFQFGPPSYNEQFF TGCGCCAGCAGCTTCCAGTTTGGACCGCCCTCCTACAATGAGCAGTTCTTC
- few TRBJ1-5 TRBV4-2 CASSQEAHQPQHF TGTGCCAGCAGCCAAGAAGCCCATCAGCCCCAGCATTTT
- - TRBJ2-1 TRBV5-5 CASSVGQGGGSYNEQFF TGTGCCAGCAGCGTAGGACAGGGAGGGGGCTCCTACAATGAGCAGTTCTTC
- many TRBJ1-2 TRBV2 CASSTGYRNTF TGTGCCAGCAGTACAGGGTACCGCAACACCTTC
- many TRBJ2-3 TRBV4-3 CASSQAGRGKDTQYF TGCGCCAGCAGCCAAGCAGGACGGGGAAAAGATACGCAGTATTTT
- many TRBJ1-1 TRBV18 CASSPGGIDTEAFF TGTGCCAGCTCACCCGGAGGGATCGACACTGAAGCTTTCTTT
- - TRBJ2-1 TRBV5-1 CASSLRGNHEQFF TGCGCCAGCAGCTTGAGGGGGAACCATGAGCAGTTCTTC
TRBD2 - TRBJ2-5 TRBV9 CASSPAGAYQETQYF TGTGCCAGCAGCCCAGCGGGGGCGTACCAAGAGACCCAGTACTTC
- - TRBJ1-1 TRBV25-1 CAATYGTEAFF TGTGCCGCAACATATGGCACTGAAGCTTTCTTT
- many TRBJ2-7 TRBV4-1 CASSQELRYEQYF TGCGCCAGCAGCCAAGAGTTGAGGTACGAGCAGTACTTC
TRBD2 - TRBJ2-3 TRBV4-3 CASSQVAGGSTDTQYF TGCGCCAGCAGCCAAGTAGCGGGGGGCTCCACAGATACGCAGTATTTT
- - TRBJ2-2 TRBV5-6 CASSLMDLAGELFF TGTGCCAGCAGCTTGATGGACTTAGCCGGGGAGCTGTTTTTT
- - TRBJ1-1 TRBV7-2 CASSRGLLGATEAFF TGTGCCAGCAGCAGGGGACTTTTGGGTGCCACTGAAGCTTTCTTT
- few TRBJ2-1 TRBV12-3/TRBV12-4 CASSLLYSRANEQFF TGTGCCAGCAGTTTACTTTATAGCAGGGCGAATGAGCAGTTCTTC
- few TRBJ2-2 TRBV7-6 CASSLPAGGTGELFF TGTGCCAGCAGCCTCCCCGCAGGGGGGACCGGGGAGCTGTTTTTT
- few TRBJ2-7 TRBV19 CASSNRDIYEQYF TGTGCCAGTAGTAATCGGGACATCTACGAGCAGTACTTC
TRBD2 few TRBJ2-3 TRBV20-1 CSARSGLVRTDTQYF TGCAGTGCTAGGTCGGGACTAGTCCGCACAGATACGCAGTATTTT
TRBD1 many TRBJ1-4 TRBV5-5 CASSPATGSLDREREKLFF TGTGCCAGCAGCCCGGCCACTGGATCGCTCGACAGGGAAAGGGAAAAACTGTTTTTT
- few TRBJ2-7 TRBV6-1 CATAGAPTGDYYEQYF TGTGCCACCGCGGGGGCTCCTACGGGGGACTACTACGAGCAGTACTTC
- many TRBJ2-2 TRBV7-8 CASSLGGGVGTGELFF TGTGCCAGCAGCTTAGGAGGCGGGGTGGGCACCGGGGAGCTGTTTTTT
TRBD2 - TRBJ2-1 TRBV6-5 CASSGTSGGRQFF TGTGCCAGCAGTGGGACTAGCGGGGGGAGGCAGTTCTTC
TRBD1 - TRBJ2-1 TRBV19 CASSVRDRVFNEQFF TGTGCCAGTAGTGTCCGGGACAGGGTTTTCAATGAGCAGTTCTTC
- - TRBJ2-3 TRBV7-9 CASSLGWGDTQYF TGTGCCAGCAGCTTGGGGTGGGGAGATACGCAGTATTTT
- - TRBJ1-2 TRBV12-3/TRBV12-4 CASSLGRANYGYTF TGTGCCAGCAGTTTGGGCAGGGCCAACTATGGCTACACCTTC
- few TRBJ2-3 TRBV6-1 CASRPAKGDTDTQYF TGTGCCAGCAGGCCGGCCAAGGGTGACACAGATACGCAGTATTTT
TRBD2 many TRBJ2-2 TRBV4-2 CASSPGLLAGGTGELFF TGTGCCAGCAGCCCAGGTCTACTAGCGGGGGGCACCGGGGAGCTGTTTTTT
TRBD2 - TRBJ2-5 TRBV20-1 CSARDRTSGGPLGGTQYF TGCAGTGCTAGAGATCGGACTAGCGGGGGACCCTTAGGCGGGACCCAGTACTTC
- - TRBJ1-4 TRBV4-3 CASSQGTGTGNEKLFF TGCGCCAGCAGCCAAGGAACCGGGACCGGTAATGAAAAACTGTTTTTT
- few TRBJ2-3 TRBV7-9 CASSLVVLGRLSSTDTQYF TGTGCCAGCAGCTTAGTAGTCCTAGGCCGATTGTCTAGCACAGATACGCAGTATTTT
- - TRBJ2-6 TRBV5-1 CASGRANVLTF TGCGCCAGCGGGAGGGCCAACGTCCTGACTTTC
TRBD1 - TRBJ2-7 TRBV20-1 CSARIRDRGYEQYF TGCAGTGCTAGAATCCGGGACAGGGGCTACGAGCAGTACTTC
- few TRBJ2-3 TRBV2 CASSDDTQYF TGTGCCAGCAGTGACGATACGCAGTATTTT
- few TRBJ1-2 TRBV21-1 CATPEAVRGYTF TGTGCCACCCCAGAAGCTGTACGTGGCTACACCTTC
TRBD1 few TRBJ2-3 TRBV20-1 CSARDFRMDRGHPSTDTQYF TGCAGTGCTAGAGATTTTCGAATGGACAGGGGACATCCTAGCACAGATACGCAGTATTTT